The clone carrying this T cell receptor (beta chain) has a handful of counts. Its antigen is not known. TCRdb's copy holds only in-frame clones and misses some; the assay was immunoSEQ multiplex PCR. Of 80,000 or so clones listed, around 83% are singletons. The record originates from a study of OX40 agonist ivuxolimab in advanced cancers. Study-level points and caveats: Normalized T-cell clonal expansion was also low in some nonresponders. Among T cells, CD8+ cells averaged more expanded clones than CD4+ cells.

V shed 5 bases and J shed 8 bases, with 18 bases lying between them. The CDR3 is 14 residues long. Germline V gene data show CDR1 as SGHVS and CDR2 as FQNEAQ. Anyone with autoimmune disease history or systemic immunosuppression was excluded. The sequence was collected from an adult with an advanced solid tumor such as melanoma, head and neck, liver or kidney cancer. V gene TRBV7-8 combines with J gene TRBJ1-2; no definite D call. Sequenced material: CD4+ or CD8+ T cells sorted from blood, taken in a trial of the OX40 agonist ivuxolimab. The CDR3 sequence: CASSPDGRQGGYTF. As DNA, the CDR3 is TGTGCCAGCAGCCCAGACGGCAGGCAAGGCGGCTACACCTTC.